These T cell receptor beta chains were read from a single sample in a study of a mutant IDH1 vaccine in newly diagnosed glioma. The antigens for these receptors are not known. Method: immunoSEQ multiplex PCR; TCRdb's copy keeps in-frame clones and lacks some. The data contain about 60,000 clones, over 70% of them singletons. This material consisted of PBMCs, taken from a glioma patient whose treatment included an IDH1 peptide vaccine. Every receptor here comes from a middle-aged man with glioma. CDR3s include the opening cysteine and the closing phenylalanine or tryptophan. D genes are given only for firm matches. For some rows the clone size is stated as once, few or many, or as a class when expanded; others skip it.

CDR3 protein	CDR3 DNA	J gene	D gene	V gene	clone size
CASSLEGLAGGEYF	TGCGCCAGCAGCTTGGAGGGACTAGCGGGAGGGGAGTATTTT	TRBJ2-3	TRBD2	TRBV5-1	NA
CASSSFLRTSGRARTGELFF	TGTGCCAGCAGCTCCTTCCTCAGGACTAGCGGGAGGGCCCGAACCGGGGAGCTGTTTTTT	TRBJ2-2	TRBD2	TRBV9	once
CASSQDTDHRNQPQHF	TGTGCCAGCAGCCAGGACACGGATCATCGCAATCAGCCCCAGCATTTT	TRBJ1-5	NA	TRBV28	NA
CASSPYSYQETQYF	TGTGCCAGCAGTCCTTACAGTTACCAAGAGACCCAGTACTTC	TRBJ2-5	NA	TRBV27	NA
CASSVQGEDTQYF	TGTGCCAGCAGTGTCCAGGGGGAAGATACCCAGTACTTC	TRBJ2-5	TRBD1	TRBV25-1	once
CASSTTGGLGETQYF	TGCGCCAGCAGTACGACAGGGGGCCTGGGGGAGACCCAGTACTTC	TRBJ2-5	TRBD1	TRBV5-1	NA
CASRARTSSGELFF	TGTGCCAGCAGGGCAAGGACTAGTTCCGGGGAGCTGTTTTTT	TRBJ2-2	TRBD2	TRBV6-5	NA
CASSPIVGSPYEQYF	TGTGCCAGCAGCCCCATCGTGGGAAGCCCCTACGAGCAGTACTTC	TRBJ2-7	NA	TRBV5-4	NA
CATSRGNDGNTIYF	TGTGCCACCAGCAGAGGTAACGACGGAAACACCATATATTTT	TRBJ1-3	NA	TRBV15	NA
CASEEQGTNEKLFF	TGTGCCAGCGAAGAACAGGGGACTAATGAAAAACTGTTTTTT	TRBJ1-4	TRBD1	TRBV2	NA
CASSRRDRVINTGELFF	TGCGCCAGCAGCCGGCGGGACAGGGTTATCAACACCGGGGAGCTGTTTTTT	TRBJ2-2	TRBD1	TRBV4-1	NA
CATSSPETLTEAFF	TGTGCCACCAGCAGCCCCGAGACACTGACTGAAGCTTTCTTT	TRBJ1-1	NA	TRBV15	NA
CASSPLPGGETQYF	TGCGCCAGCAGCCCTCTTCCGGGGGGAGAGACCCAGTACTTC	TRBJ2-5	TRBD2	TRBV5-1	NA
CASSLDWDSNEQFF	TGTGCCAGCAGCCTCGATTGGGACAGCAATGAGCAGTTCTTC	TRBJ2-1	TRBD1	TRBV4-2	NA
CASSETSGANEQFF	TGTGCCAGCTCAGAGACTAGCGGGGCCAATGAGCAGTTCTTC	TRBJ2-1	TRBD2	TRBV18	NA
CASSLGDRATEAFF	TGTGCCAGCAGCTTAGGGGACAGGGCCACTGAAGCTTTCTTT	TRBJ1-1	TRBD1	TRBV7-9	NA
CASSLGSAGSYNSPLHF	TGTGCCAGCAGCTTGGGATCGGCGGGCTCCTATAATTCACCCCTCCACTTT	TRBJ1-6	NA	TRBV5-4	once
CASSPGTRNYEQYF	TGTGCCAGCTCACCTGGGACAAGAAACTACGAGCAGTACTTC	TRBJ2-7	NA	TRBV18	once
CASSVDRFYEQYF	TGTGCCAGCAGTGTGGACAGATTCTACGAGCAGTACTTC	TRBJ2-7	NA	TRBV6-1	once
CASSFLTGNSNQPQHF	TGTGCCAGCAGCTTCTTAACAGGGAATAGCAATCAGCCCCAGCATTTT	TRBJ1-5	NA	TRBV5-8	NA
CASSWGGVGYQETQYF	TGTGCCAGCAGTTGGGGGGGGGTAGGGTACCAAGAGACCCAGTACTTC	TRBJ2-5	TRBD2	TRBV25-1	NA
CASSLQGATGNTIYF	TGTGCCAGCAGCTTACAGGGGGCGACTGGAAACACCATATATTTT	TRBJ1-3	TRBD1	TRBV7-2	once
CASRGQGDAEAFF	TGTGCCAGTAGGGGACAGGGGGACGCTGAAGCTTTCTTT	TRBJ1-1	TRBD1	TRBV19	NA
CASSSSGRRTGELFF	TGTGCCAGCAGCAGTAGCGGGAGGCGGACCGGGGAGCTGTTTTTT	TRBJ2-2	TRBD2	TRBV7-2	NA
CASSEQNEAFF	TGTGCCAGCAGCGAACAGAATGAAGCTTTCTTT	TRBJ1-1	NA	TRBV2	NA
CASSYTGGTYEQYF	TGTGCCAGCAGTTATACAGGGGGGACCTACGAGCAGTACTTC	TRBJ2-7	TRBD1	TRBV27	once
CAIRPLAGANTGELFF	TGTGCCATCAGGCCTCTAGCGGGCGCGAACACCGGGGAGCTGTTTTTT	TRBJ2-2	TRBD2	TRBV10-3	NA
CAITPGTSSDEQYF	TGTGCCATCACTCCCGGGACTAGTAGCGACGAGCAGTACTTC	TRBJ2-7	TRBD2	TRBV10-3	NA
CASSELGLAAGELFF	TGTGCCAGCAGTGAACTCGGACTAGCCGCCGGGGAGCTGTTTTTT	TRBJ2-2	TRBD2	TRBV2	NA
CASGGPLTNSF	TGCGCCAGCGGTGGCCCGCTCACGAACTCCTTC	TRBJ1-2	NA	TRBV5-1	few
CSVGGTATNEKLFF	TGCAGCGTTGGTGGGACAGCAACTAATGAAAAACTGTTTTTT	TRBJ1-4	TRBD1	TRBV29-1	NA